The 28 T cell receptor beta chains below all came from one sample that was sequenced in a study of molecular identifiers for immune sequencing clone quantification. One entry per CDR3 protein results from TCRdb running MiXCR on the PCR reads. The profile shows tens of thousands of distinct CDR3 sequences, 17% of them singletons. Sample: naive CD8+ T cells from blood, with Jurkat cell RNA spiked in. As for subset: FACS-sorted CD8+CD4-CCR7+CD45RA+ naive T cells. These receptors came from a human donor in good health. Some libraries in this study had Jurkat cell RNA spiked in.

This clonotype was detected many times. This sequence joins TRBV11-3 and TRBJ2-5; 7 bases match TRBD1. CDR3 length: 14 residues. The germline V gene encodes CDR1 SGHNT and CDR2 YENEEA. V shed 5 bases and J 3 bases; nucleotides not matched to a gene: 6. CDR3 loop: CASSPRTGEETQYF. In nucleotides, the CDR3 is TGTGCCAGCAGCCCCCGGACAGGAGAAGAGACCCAGTACTTC.

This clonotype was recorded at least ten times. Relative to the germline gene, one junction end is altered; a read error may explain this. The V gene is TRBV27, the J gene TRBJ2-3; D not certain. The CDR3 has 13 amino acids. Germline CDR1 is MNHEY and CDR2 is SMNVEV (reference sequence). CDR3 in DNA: TGTACCAGCAGCCGTCACTACACAGATACGCAGTATTTT. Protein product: CTSSRHYTDTQYF.

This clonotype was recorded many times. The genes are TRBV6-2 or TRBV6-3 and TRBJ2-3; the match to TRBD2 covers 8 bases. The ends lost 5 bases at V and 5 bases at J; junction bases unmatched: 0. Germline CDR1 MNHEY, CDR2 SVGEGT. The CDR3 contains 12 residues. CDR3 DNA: TGTGCCAGCAGTCTAGCGGGAGATACGCAGTATTTT. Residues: CASSLAGDTQYF.

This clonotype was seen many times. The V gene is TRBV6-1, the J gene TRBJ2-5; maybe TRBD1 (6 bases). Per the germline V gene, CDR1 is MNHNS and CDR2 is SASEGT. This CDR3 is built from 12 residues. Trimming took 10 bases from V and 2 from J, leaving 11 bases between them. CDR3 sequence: CAIRTVQETQYF. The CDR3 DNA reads TGTGCCATCCGGACAGTACAAGAGACCCAGTACTTC.

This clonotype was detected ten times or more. The CDR3 is CASSIVGGDTQYF. The CDR3 DNA sequence: TGTGCCAGTAGTATTGTGGGAGGCGATACGCAGTATTTT. The chain couples TRBV19 to TRBJ2-3; D possibly corresponds to TRBD2 (6 bases). This CDR3 is 13 amino acids long. V lost 3 bases and J lost 6, with 10 bases in between. Looked up from germline, CDR1 is LNHDA and CDR2 is SQIVND (reference sequence).

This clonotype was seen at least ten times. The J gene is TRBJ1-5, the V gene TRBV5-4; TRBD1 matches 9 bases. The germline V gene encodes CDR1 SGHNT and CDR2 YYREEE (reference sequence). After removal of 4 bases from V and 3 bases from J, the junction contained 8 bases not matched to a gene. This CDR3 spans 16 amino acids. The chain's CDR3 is CASSQTGTGINQPQHF. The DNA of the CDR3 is TGTGCCAGCAGCCAAACCGGGACAGGGATCAATCAGCCCCAGCATTTT.

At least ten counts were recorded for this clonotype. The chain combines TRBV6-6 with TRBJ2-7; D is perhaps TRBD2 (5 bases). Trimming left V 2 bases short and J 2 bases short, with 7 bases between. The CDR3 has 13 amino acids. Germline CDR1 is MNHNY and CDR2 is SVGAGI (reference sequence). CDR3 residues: CASSYGSPYEQYF. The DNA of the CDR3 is TGTGCCAGCAGTTACGGGAGTCCCTACGAGCAGTACTTC.

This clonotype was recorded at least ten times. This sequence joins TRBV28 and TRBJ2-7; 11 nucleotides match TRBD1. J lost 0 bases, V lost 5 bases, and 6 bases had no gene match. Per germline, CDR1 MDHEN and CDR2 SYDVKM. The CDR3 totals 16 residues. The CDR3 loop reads CASSTPGTGGSYEQYF. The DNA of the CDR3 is TGTGCCAGCAGTACCCCCGGGACAGGGGGCTCCTACGAGCAGTACTTC.

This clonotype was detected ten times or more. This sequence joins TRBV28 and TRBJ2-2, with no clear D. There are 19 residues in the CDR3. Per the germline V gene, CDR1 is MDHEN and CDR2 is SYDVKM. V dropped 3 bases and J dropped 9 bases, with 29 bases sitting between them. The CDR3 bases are TGTGCCAGCAGTTTGAGGTGGGGTGGTGGCCGTGGGCTTGCTCGGGAGCTGTTTTTT. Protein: CASSLRWGGGRGLARELFF.

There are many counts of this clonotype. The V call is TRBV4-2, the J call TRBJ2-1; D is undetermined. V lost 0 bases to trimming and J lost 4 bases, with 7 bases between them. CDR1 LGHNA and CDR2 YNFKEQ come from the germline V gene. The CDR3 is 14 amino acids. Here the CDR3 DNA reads TGTGCCAGCAGCCAAGATTACGGATACAATGAGCAGTTCTTC. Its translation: CASSQDYGYNEQFF.

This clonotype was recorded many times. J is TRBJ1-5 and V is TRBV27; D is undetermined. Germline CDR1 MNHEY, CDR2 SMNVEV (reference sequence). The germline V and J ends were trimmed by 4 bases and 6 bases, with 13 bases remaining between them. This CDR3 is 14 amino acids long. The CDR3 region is CASSSGGSGQPQHF. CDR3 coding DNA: TGTGCCAGCAGTTCGGGCGGGAGTGGTCAGCCCCAGCATTTT.

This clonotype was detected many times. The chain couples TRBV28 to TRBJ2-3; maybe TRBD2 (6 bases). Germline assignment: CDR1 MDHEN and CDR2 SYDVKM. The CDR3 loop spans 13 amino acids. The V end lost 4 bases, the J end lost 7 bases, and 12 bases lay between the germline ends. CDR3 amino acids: CASSSPLAYTQYF. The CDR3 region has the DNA TGTGCCAGCAGTTCTCCCCTAGCGTATACGCAGTATTTT.

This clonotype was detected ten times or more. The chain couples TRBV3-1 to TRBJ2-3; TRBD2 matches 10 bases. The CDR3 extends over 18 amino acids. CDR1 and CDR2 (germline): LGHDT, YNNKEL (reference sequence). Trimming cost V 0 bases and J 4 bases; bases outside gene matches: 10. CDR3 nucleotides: TGTGCCAGCAGCCAAGATCTCTCTAGCGGGGGAGTGGCAGATACGCAGTATTTT. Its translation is CASSQDLSSGGVADTQYF.

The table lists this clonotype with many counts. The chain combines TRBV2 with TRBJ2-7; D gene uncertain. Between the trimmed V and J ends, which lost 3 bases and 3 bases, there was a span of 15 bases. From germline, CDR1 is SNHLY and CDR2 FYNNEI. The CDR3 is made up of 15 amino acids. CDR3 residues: CASSESRRSFYEQYF. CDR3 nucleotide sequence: TGTGCCAGCAGTGAGTCGCGGCGGTCCTTCTACGAGCAGTACTTC.

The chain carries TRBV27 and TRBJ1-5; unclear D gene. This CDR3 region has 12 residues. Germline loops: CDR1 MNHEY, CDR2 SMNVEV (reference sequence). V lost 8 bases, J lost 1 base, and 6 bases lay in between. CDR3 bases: TGTGCCAGCGGCAACAGCAATCAGCCCCAGCATTTT. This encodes CASGNSNQPQHF.

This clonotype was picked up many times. Here the CDR3 DNA reads TGTGCCAGCAGCTTAGAGGGCAGTCTCTCCTACGAGCAGTACTTC. This sequence encodes CASSLEGSLSYEQYF. The gene calls are TRBV11-2 and TRBJ2-7; D gene unclear. Trimming took 0 bases from V and 0 from J, leaving 9 bases between them. Germline CDR1 SGHAT, CDR2 FQNNGV. The CDR3 has 15 amino acids. The whole variable domain, remainder taken from reference TRBV11-2 and TRBJ2-7, is EAGVAQSPRYKIIEKRQSVAFWCNPISGHATLYWYQQILGQGPKLLIQFQNNGVVDDSQLPKDRFSAERLKGVDSTLKIQPAKLEDSAVYLCASSLEGSLSYEQYFGPGTRLTVT.

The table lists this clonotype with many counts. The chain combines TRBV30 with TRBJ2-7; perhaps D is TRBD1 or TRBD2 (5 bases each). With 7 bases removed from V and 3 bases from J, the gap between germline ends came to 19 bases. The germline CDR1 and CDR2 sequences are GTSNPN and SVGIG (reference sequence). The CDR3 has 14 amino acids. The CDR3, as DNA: TGTGCCTTGGACGCCAGGGACGCAAGCTACGAGCAGTACTTC. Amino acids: CALDARDASYEQYF. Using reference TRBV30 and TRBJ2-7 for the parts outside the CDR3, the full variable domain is SQTIHQWPATLVQPVGSPLSLECTVEGTSNPNLYWYRQAAGRGLQLLFYSVGIGQISSEVPQNLSASRPQDRQFILSSKKLLLSDSGFYLCALDARDASYEQYFGPGTRLTVT.

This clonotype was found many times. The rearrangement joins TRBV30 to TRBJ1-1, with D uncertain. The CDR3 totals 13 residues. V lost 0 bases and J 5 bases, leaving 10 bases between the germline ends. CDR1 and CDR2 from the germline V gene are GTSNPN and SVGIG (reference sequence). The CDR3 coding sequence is TGTGCCTGGAGTGTAATGGTGGTGACTGAAGCTTTCTTT. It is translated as CAWSVMVVTEAFF.

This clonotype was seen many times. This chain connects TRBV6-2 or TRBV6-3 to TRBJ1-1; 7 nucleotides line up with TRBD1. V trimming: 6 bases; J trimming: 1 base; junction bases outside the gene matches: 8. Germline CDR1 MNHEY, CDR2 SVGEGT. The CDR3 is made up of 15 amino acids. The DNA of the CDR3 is TGTGCCAGCAGAGACGCCACAGGGGCGAACACTGAAGCTTTCTTT. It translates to CASRDATGANTEAFF.

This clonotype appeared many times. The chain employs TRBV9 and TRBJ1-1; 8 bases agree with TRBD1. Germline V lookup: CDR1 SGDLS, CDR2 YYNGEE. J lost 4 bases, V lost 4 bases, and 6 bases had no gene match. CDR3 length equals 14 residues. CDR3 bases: TGTGCCAGCAGCTCGAGAGGACAGGGCACTGAAGCTTTCTTT. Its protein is CASSSRGQGTEAFF.

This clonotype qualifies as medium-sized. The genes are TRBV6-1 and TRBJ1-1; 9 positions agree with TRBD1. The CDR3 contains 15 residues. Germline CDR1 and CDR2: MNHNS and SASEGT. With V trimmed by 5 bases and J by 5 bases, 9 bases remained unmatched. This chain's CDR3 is CASSPLSTGGTEAFF. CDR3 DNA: TGTGCCAGCAGTCCCCTGTCGACAGGGGGGACTGAAGCTTTCTTT.

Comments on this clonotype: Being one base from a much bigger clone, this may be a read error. CDR3 bases: TGCGCCAGCGGGACTTCTAACCGCGCTGAAGCTTTCTTT. Its translation: CASGTSNRAEAFF. The J gene is TRBJ1-1, the V gene TRBV4-3; weak D call: TRBD1 (5 bases). The V and J ends lost 8 bases and 6 bases respectively, with 16 bases between them. CDR3 length equals 13 residues. CDR1 and CDR2 from the germline V gene are LGHNA and YSLEER.

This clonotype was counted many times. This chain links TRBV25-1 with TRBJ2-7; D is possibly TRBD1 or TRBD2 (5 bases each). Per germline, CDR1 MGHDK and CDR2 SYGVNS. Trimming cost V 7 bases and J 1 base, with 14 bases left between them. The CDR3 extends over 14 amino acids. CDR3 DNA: TGTGCCAGCATCCCATGGGGGTCTTCCTACGAGCAGTACTTC. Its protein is CASIPWGSSYEQYF.

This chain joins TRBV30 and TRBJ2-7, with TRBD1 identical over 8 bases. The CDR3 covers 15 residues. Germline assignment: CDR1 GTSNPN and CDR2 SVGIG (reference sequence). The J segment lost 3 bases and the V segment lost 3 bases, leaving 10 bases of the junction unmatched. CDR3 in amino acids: CAWSGLGGQGYEQYF. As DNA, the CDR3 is TGTGCCTGGAGCGGACTCGGTGGACAGGGCTACGAGCAGTACTTC.

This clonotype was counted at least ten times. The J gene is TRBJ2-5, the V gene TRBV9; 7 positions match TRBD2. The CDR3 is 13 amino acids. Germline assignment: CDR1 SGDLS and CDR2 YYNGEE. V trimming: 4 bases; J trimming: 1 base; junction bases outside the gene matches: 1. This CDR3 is CASSPSGQETQYF. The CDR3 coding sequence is TGTGCCAGCAGCCCTAGCGGCCAAGAGACCCAGTACTTC.

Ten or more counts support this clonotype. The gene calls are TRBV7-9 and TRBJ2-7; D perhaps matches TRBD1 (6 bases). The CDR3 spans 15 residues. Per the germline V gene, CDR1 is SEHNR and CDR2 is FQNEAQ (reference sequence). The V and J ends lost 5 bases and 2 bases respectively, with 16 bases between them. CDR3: CASSPITGKTYEQYF. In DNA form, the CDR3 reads TGTGCCAGCAGCCCCATTACAGGGAAAACCTACGAGCAGTACTTC.

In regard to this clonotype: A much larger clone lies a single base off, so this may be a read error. CDR3 sequence reads: CSAQHGAFAGELLF. Written as DNA, the CDR3 is TGCAGTGCACAGCATGGGGCTTTCGCCGGGGAGCTGCTTTTT. The V and J genes are TRBV20-1 and TRBJ2-2; TRBD1 or TRBD2 may be the D gene (5 bases each). The CDR3 consists of 14 residues. The germline V gene encodes CDR1 DFQATT and CDR2 SNEGSKA (reference sequence).

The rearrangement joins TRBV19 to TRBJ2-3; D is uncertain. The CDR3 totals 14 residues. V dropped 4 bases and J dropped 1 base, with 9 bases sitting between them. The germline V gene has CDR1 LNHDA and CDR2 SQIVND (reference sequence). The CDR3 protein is CASSKMPGTDTQYF. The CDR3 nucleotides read TGTGCCAGTAGTAAGATGCCTGGCACAGATACGCAGTATTTT.